The entry that follows covers one T cell receptor (beta chain) sequence. Its antigen is undetermined. Every donor, a Caucasian adult, lived in Nashville, Tennessee. Germline-derived CDR1 and CDR2 are MNHEY and SMNVEV (reference sequence). This CDR3 spans 16 amino acids. With V trimmed by 2 bases and J by 1 base, 6 bases remained unmatched. The record originates from a study of shared clonotypes between healthy human individuals. Sequencing used immunoSEQ multiplex PCR; TCRdb keeps in-frame clones, though not all of them. Of approximately 640,000 clones listed, around 90% are singletons. Study results and limitations: Shared clonotypes: roughly 4.5% naive CD4, about 3.3% naive CD8, about 2.4% memory CD4, under 0.45% memory CD8. Rarefaction showed that sequencing of sorted subsets was incomplete (despite large depth). Generally, naive subsets (rather than memory subsets) showed larger estimated richness.

Sequencing was carried out using memory CD8+ T cells from PBMCs. Specified subset: CD45RO+ cells pooled with CCR7-negative TemRA cells. This receptor was identified in a man between 18 and 35 years old in good health. Some clones in this sample may be carry-over from other donors' samples. The J gene is TRBJ1-1, the V gene TRBV27; the match to TRBD1 covers 8 bases. The CDR3 region is CASSLNTGGRNTEAFF. CDR3 nucleotides: TGTGCCAGCAGTTTAAATACAGGGGGACGGAACACTGAAGCTTTCTTT.